This T cell receptor beta chain was captured by sequencing in a study of spatial heterogeneity in lung cancer. Across the study: Strong correlation linked TCR transcript counts in tumor regions to a T cell module score derived from matched bulk RNA-seq. Notes on the study in general: It was found that expanded intratumoral alpha and beta TCR counts tracked tumor mutation counts. Estimated TCR-seq coverage of tumor T cells was only around 7% for alpha chains. For beta chains, the corresponding estimate was 13% to 15%.

TCRdb redid the calling of the 5' RACE reads with MiXCR, one entry per CDR3 protein. Of 3,500 to 4,500 distinct CDR3 sequences detected, over 5% appear once; the ten largest clones hold roughly 30%. The CDR3 spans 14 residues. Germline V gene data show CDR1 as DFQATT and CDR2 as SNEGSKA (reference sequence). V lost 6 bases, J lost 2 bases, and 15 bases lay in between. Noted time point: sample taken at primary tumor resection. Whole RNA came from tumor, nontumor lung or frozen PBMC and was sequenced without being sorted. This clonotype was picked up many times. As yet, its antigen is unknown. The gene calls are TRBV20-1 and TRBJ2-3; D possibly corresponds to TRBD1 (6 bases). The sequence came from a male donor with early-stage non-small cell lung cancer. Material: lung tumor tissue, obtained at surgery. The CDR3 region is CSAPDRSSTDTQYF. The CDR3 DNA is TGCAGTGCACCCGACAGGAGCTCCACAGATACGCAGTATTTT.